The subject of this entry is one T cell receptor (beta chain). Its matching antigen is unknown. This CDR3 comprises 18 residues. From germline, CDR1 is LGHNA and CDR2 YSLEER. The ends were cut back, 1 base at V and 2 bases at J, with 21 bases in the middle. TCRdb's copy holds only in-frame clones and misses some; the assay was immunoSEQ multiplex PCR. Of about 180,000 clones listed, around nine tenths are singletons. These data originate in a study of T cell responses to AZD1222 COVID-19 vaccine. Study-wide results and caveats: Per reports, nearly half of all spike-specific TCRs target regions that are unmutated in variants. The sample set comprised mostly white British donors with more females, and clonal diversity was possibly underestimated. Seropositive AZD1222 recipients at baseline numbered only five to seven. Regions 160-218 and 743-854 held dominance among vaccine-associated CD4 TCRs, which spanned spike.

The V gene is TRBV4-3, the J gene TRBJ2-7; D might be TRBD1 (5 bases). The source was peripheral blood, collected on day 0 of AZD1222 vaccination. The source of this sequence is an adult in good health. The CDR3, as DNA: TGCGCCAGCAGCCAAGGTGTGTCGGGTGCAGGGCGAACCTACGAGCAGTACTTC. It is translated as CASSQGVSGAGRTYEQYF.